The clone carrying this T cell receptor (beta chain) has only a few counts. Germline CDR1 reads SGHNT; CDR2 reads YENEEA. CDR3 length: 14 residues. Trimming shortened V by 5 bases and J by 11 bases, and 21 bases separated the two germline ends. Profiled with immunoSEQ multiplex PCR; TCRdb holds only in-frame clones, not every one. Among some 60,000 clones listed, around three quarters were seen once. The sample is drawn from a study of radiation and T cells in renal cell carcinoma. Study-wide background: Nephrectomy followed 15 Gy stereotactic body radiation by 4 weeks.

The time point here: blood 2 weeks post-SBRT. The sample's treatment: 15 Gy SBRT to primary tumor, nephrectomy 4 weeks later. Serial blood draws occurred at baseline and 2 and 4 weeks post-SBRT. This renal cell carcinoma was of the clear cell type. The origin of this receptor is a man aged 55 to 70 with renal cell carcinoma. The V call is TRBV11-3, the J call TRBJ1-1; the D gene is possibly TRBD1 (5 bases). The specimen comprised blood, sampled from a patient whose treatment included radiotherapy and nephrectomy. The CDR3 bases are TGTGCCAGCAGCGTGCAGGGAGGTGATGGTAGGGCTTTCTTT. Translated: CASSVQGGDGRAFF.